The clone carrying this T cell receptor (beta chain) has more than one count but fewer than ten. Antigen specificity is unknown. The data stem from a study of T cells in Graves' hyperthyroidism and ophthalmopathy. Trimming left V 4 bases short and J 5 bases short, with 14 bases between. The CDR3 extends over 14 amino acids. Per germline, CDR1 LGHDT and CDR2 YNNKEL (reference sequence). It was RNA transcripts that yielded the amplified TCR beta CDR3 regions. Using the HTBI primer set, a first-round RT-PCR was run on the TCR CDR3. Each CDR3 protein gets one entry after TCRdb re-called the multiplex PCR reads with MiXCR. The sample lists 350,000 to 400,000 distinct CDR3 sequences, approximately 15% occurring once. Notes on the study in general: A model using 13 V-J features told ophthalmopathy apart from stable hyperthyroidism.

Over 18 months, lack of ophthalmopathy progression marked Graves' hyperthyroidism as stable. Uncontrolled infection, other autoimmune disease, pregnancy and lactation each barred patients from inclusion. Each diagnosis was grounded in clinical symptoms, serum thyroxine and TRAb, thyroid ultrasound, and orbital computed tomography. The sequence came from a woman aged 25-40 years with Graves' hyperthyroidism. The sequenced material came from blood. The chain couples TRBV3-1 to TRBJ1-1, with TRBD1 as a possible D gene (5 bases). The CDR3 DNA is TGTGCCAGCAGCCCCGGGGGGGAGGGTACTGAAGCTTTCTTT. Translated: CASSPGGEGTEAFF.